Below, 21 T cell receptor beta chains from the same sample are listed, as sequenced in a study of regulatory T cells in long-lasting Graves disease. Documented time point: newly diagnosed GD, antithyroid drugs for less than 3 months. With RNA extracted from PBMCs as input, the TCR library was made. Building of the TCR beta libraries involved iRepertoire HTBI primers and Arm-PCR of CDR3 regions. MiXCR, applied by TCRdb to the multiplex PCR reads, yields one record per CDR3 protein. The table includes a few hundred thousand distinct CDR3 sequences, over 15% detected once. These data are also associated with another study on T cells in Graves' hyperthyroidism and ophthalmopathy.

The starting material was peripheral blood mononuclear cells (PBMCs), obtained at new diagnosis, from a patient treated with antithyroid drugs. The source is a man aged 40-49 years with Graves disease.

This clonotype has ten or more counts. This rearrangement joins TRBV18 to TRBJ1-2; 9 bases are a match to TRBD1. The CDR3 spans 15 residues. With 3 bases clipped from V and 7 bases from J, the junction kept 9 bases outside the gene matches. Germline assignment: CDR1 KGHSH and CDR2 LQKENI. CDR3 sequence reads: CASSPNLDRGAGYTF. The CDR3, as DNA: TGTGCCAGCTCACCTAACCTCGACAGGGGGGCTGGCTACACCTTC.

This clonotype was seen at least ten times. The J gene is TRBJ1-1, the V gene TRBV6-4; 9 bases line up with TRBD1. The CDR3 runs 15 residues. With V trimmed by 5 bases and J by 9 bases, 13 bases remained unmatched. The germline CDR1 and CDR2 sequences are MRHNA and SNTAGT. The chain's CDR3 is CASSKETGGISQAFF. As DNA, the CDR3 is TGTGCCAGCAGTAAAGAGACAGGGGGTATCTCACAAGCTTTCTTT.

Ten or more counts support this clonotype. CDR3 region: CASTLQSGLAANEQFF. The DNA for the CDR3 is TGTGCCAGCACCCTTCAGTCGGGACTAGCGGCCAATGAGCAGTTCTTC. The chain links TRBV11-1 to TRBJ2-1, with TRBD2 identical over 11 bases. This CDR3 region has 16 residues. CDR1 and CDR2 from the germline V gene are SGHAT and FQDESV (reference sequence). V shed 7 bases and J 6 bases; nucleotides not matched to a gene: 11.

This clonotype was detected only a few times. The chain uses TRBV27 and TRBJ2-7, with a weak D call TRBD1 (6 bases). The CDR3 has 13 residues. Germline CDR1 reads MNHEY; CDR2 reads SMNVEV (reference sequence). The V end was cut by 10 bases, the J end by 2 bases, with 15 bases between. The CDR3 region has the DNA TGTGCCACGGGGCCGGGACACCCCTACGAGCAGTACTTC. As protein: CATGPGHPYEQYF.

A word on this clonotype: A read error may explain this, as a much larger clone is one base away. The rearrangement joins TRBV6-4 to TRBJ2-5, with 11 bases matching TRBD2. The CDR3 has 17 amino acids. Germline lookup yields CDR1 MRHNA and CDR2 SNTAGT. CDR3 residues: CASSLRGLAVPQEAQYF. The CDR3 DNA reads TGTGCCAGCAGTCTTCGGGGACTAGCGGTTCCACAAGAGGCCCAGTACTTC.

This clonotype appeared many times. V is TRBV6-1 and J is TRBJ2-5; 13 nucleotides agree with TRBD2. The CDR3 is made up of 15 amino acids. Germline V gene sequence: CDR1 MNHNS, CDR2 SASEGT. Unmatched junction bases numbered 2, after V lost 5 bases and J lost 2 bases. The CDR3 coding sequence is TGTGCCAGCAGTCCGACTAGCGGGGGGCAAGAGACCCAGTACTTC. Translating it yields CASSPTSGGQETQYF.

This chain connects TRBV11-1 to TRBJ2-4; perhaps D is TRBD1 or TRBD2 (6 bases each). From germline, CDR1 is SGHAT and CDR2 FQDESV (reference sequence). Trimming removed 5 bases from V and 0 bases from J, with 17 bases in between. This CDR3 is built from 17 residues. DNA of the CDR3: TGTGCCAGCAGCGTCGGGGGCTTGAGCGTAGCCAAAAACATTCAGTACTTC. Translation gives CASSVGGLSVAKNIQYF. The full variable domain, rest sourced from reference TRBV11-1 and TRBJ2-4, is EAEVAQSPRYKITEKSQAVAFWCDPISGHATLYWYRQILGQGPELLVQFQDESVVDDSQLPKDRFSAERLKGVDSTLKIQPAELGDSAMYLCASSVGGLSVAKNIQYFGAGTRLSVL.

Turning to this clonotype: A read error is likely here: a far larger clone is one base away. V is TRBV28 and J is TRBJ2-7, with D unclear. V was clipped by 4 bases and J by 7 bases, with 20 bases between them. CDR1 MDHEN and CDR2 SYDVKM come from the germline V gene. The CDR3 length is 15 residues. The CDR3 spells CASSSTRRIHNEQYF. CDR3 sequence (DNA): TGTGCCAGCAGTTCGACACGGAGAATCCACAATGAGCAGTACTTC.

This clonotype was picked up a small number of times. The rearrangement joins TRBV12-3 or TRBV12-4 to TRBJ1-5, with 9 positions matching TRBD1. Unmatched junction bases numbered 5, after V lost 5 bases and J lost 6 bases. This CDR3 is built from 14 residues. DNA for the CDR3: TGTGCCAGCAGTCGCGGGACAGGGTTTCAGCCCCAGCATTTT. This sequence encodes CASSRGTGFQPQHF.

This clonotype has ten or more counts. The CDR3 bases are TGTGCCAGCACCAACTCCAGGGGGATGATCACCGGGGAGCTGTTTTTT. It codes for CASTNSRGMITGELFF. The V gene is TRBV12-3 or TRBV12-4, the J gene TRBJ2-2, with 7 nucleotides matching TRBD1. J was trimmed by 4 bases and V by 7 bases; bases with no gene match: 12. The CDR3 length is 16 residues.

This clonotype was counted between two and nine times. The rearrangement links TRBV11-2 to TRBJ2-3; a weak D match, TRBD1 (6 bases). In germline, CDR1 is SGHAT, CDR2 FQNNGV. Deletions cut 5 bases from V and 7 bases from J, with 19 bases between. This CDR3 has 15 amino acids. For the CDR3, the DNA is TGTGCCAGCAGCCAGGGCCGACAGGTAATGAATACGCAGTATTTT. Translation gives CASSQGRQVMNTQYF.

The table lists this clonotype with a count of one. A much bigger clone sits one base away, suggesting this may be a read error. The chain is built from TRBV7-2 and TRBJ2-7, with 8 bases identical to TRBD1. Germline V lookup: CDR1 SGHTA, CDR2 FQGNSA. This CDR3 is 15 amino acids long. The CDR3 DNA sequence: TGTGCCAGCAGCTTAGGAGCGGCAGGGGGCCTCGAGCGGTACTTC. Translated, it gives CASSLGAAGGLERYF.

This clonotype appeared many times. CDR3 loop: CATSRAPGTGGRDTQYF. CDR3 bases: TGTGCCACCAGCAGAGCTCCCGGGACAGGGGGGCGGGATACGCAGTATTTT. The chain is built from TRBV15 and TRBJ2-3, with 11 bases lining up with TRBD1. Germline loops: CDR1 LNHNV, CDR2 YYDKDF (reference sequence). V shed 1 base and J 6 bases; nucleotides not matched to a gene: 9. The CDR3 totals 17 residues.

The chain has TRBV6-1 and TRBJ2-3; D unclear. Germline loops: CDR1 MNHNS, CDR2 SASEGT. The CDR3 totals 12 residues. With 2 bases removed from V and 5 bases from J, the gap between germline ends came to 5 bases. The CDR3 DNA sequence: TGTGCCAGCAGTGAATTGTTAGATACGCAGTATTTT. Translation gives CASSELLDTQYF.

In the case of this clonotype: Since a much larger clone is just one base distant, this may be a read error. This sequence joins TRBV28 and TRBJ1-1, with D unresolved. The CDR3 runs 14 residues. Germline loops: CDR1 MDHEN, CDR2 SYDVKM. CDR3 DNA: TGTACCAGCAGTTTAAGGACGATTAACACTGAAGCTTTCTTT. Amino acids: CTSSLRTINTEAFF.

This chain's CDR3 is CASSQGGPTLHF. DNA for the CDR3: TGTGCCAGCAGCCAAGGGGGGCCCACCCTCCACTTT. V usage is TRBV3-1 and J usage is TRBJ1-6; tentative D call: TRBD1 (6 bases). This CDR3 region has 12 residues. V was pared by 1 base and J by 14 bases, with 9 bases between. Per the germline V gene, CDR1 is LGHDT and CDR2 is YNNKEL (reference sequence).

This clonotype was observed many times. J is TRBJ1-5 and V is TRBV3-1; D remains ambiguous. Germline CDR1 and CDR2: LGHDT and YNNKEL (reference sequence). Trimming removed 0 bases at V and 0 bases at J, with 3 bases between. This CDR3 is built from 14 residues. The CDR3: CASSQDFSNQPQHF. CDR3 DNA sequence: TGTGCCAGCAGCCAAGACTTTAGCAATCAGCCCCAGCATTTT.

This clonotype was counted many times. The chain is built from TRBV27 and TRBJ2-7, with 7 bases fitting TRBD1. Germline V gene lookup returns CDR1 MNHEY and CDR2 SMNVEV (reference sequence). This CDR3 is 15 amino acids long. V shed 2 bases and J 4 bases; nucleotides not matched to a gene: 8. CDR3 amino acids: CASSLMGQMPYEQYF. CDR3 nucleotides: TGTGCCAGCAGTTTAATGGGACAGATGCCTTACGAGCAGTACTTC.

The sample holds many counts of this clonotype. V and J are TRBV5-5 and TRBJ2-5; D is unresolved. The CDR3 runs to 15 residues. Germline V lookup: CDR1 SGHKS, CDR2 YYEKEE (reference sequence). Trimming removed 0 bases at V and 0 bases at J, with 9 bases between. CDR3 DNA: TGTGCCAGCAGCTTGGGTGGTAGTAACCAAGAGACCCAGTACTTC. It encodes CASSLGGSNQETQYF.

V is TRBV12-3 or TRBV12-4 and J is TRBJ1-6; D remains ambiguous. The CDR3 is made up of 12 amino acids. Trimming pared 6 bases from V and 11 bases from J, leaving 11 bases between. DNA for the CDR3: TGTGCCAGCAGCTCTTACTCCGCACCCCTCCACTTT. Its translation is CASSSYSAPLHF.

Ten or more counts support this clonotype. V and J are TRBV18 and TRBJ1-5, with a weak D call TRBD1 (5 bases). Germline assignment: CDR1 KGHSH and CDR2 LQKENI. V was shortened by 3 bases and J by 2 bases, with 8 bases between the two germline ends. This CDR3 has 14 residues. The CDR3 DNA reads TGTGCCAGCTCACCGATCAGGGGCAATCAGCCCCAGCATTTT. Translation: CASSPIRGNQPQHF.